This T cell receptor beta chain was sequenced during a study of blood T cell repertoires in COVID-19. Study-wide context: T cells, B-cell-depleted T cells, or PBMCs provided the cDNA or gDNA that served as material.

The assay was immunoSEQ multiplex PCR, and TCRdb's table has in-frame clones only and misses some. Of roughly 73,000 clones in the sample, about 88% were seen once. The sequence derives from a man older than 75 with acute or convalescent COVID-19. The sample consisted of peripheral blood.

The CDR3 sequence is CASSQQGGGETQYF. CDR3 coding DNA: TGTGCCAGCAGTCAACAGGGCGGCGGAGAGACCCAGTACTTC. The chain uses TRBV6-6 and TRBJ2-5, with D maybe TRBD1 (6 bases). This CDR3 is built from 14 residues. Germline V gene data show CDR1 as MNHNY and CDR2 as SVGAGI (reference sequence). The V and J ends lost 5 bases and 4 bases respectively, with 14 bases between them.